What follows is one T cell receptor (beta chain) and its context. This sample stems from a study of TIL therapy for anti-PD-1-resistant metastatic lung cancer. Sequencing used immunoSEQ v3. The table came from immunoSEQ multiplex PCR; TCRdb's copy has only in-frame clones and leaves some out. The table has tens of thousands of clones, about 86% seen once; the top ten hold 5%. Indicated time point: pre-treatment sample, taken before nivolumab and TIL therapy. Trimming removed 4 bases at V and 5 bases at J, with 13 bases between. The germline V gene has CDR1 SGDLS and CDR2 YYNGEE. CDR3 length: 14 amino acids.

The V gene is TRBV9, the J gene TRBJ2-1, with D perhaps matching TRBD2 (6 bases). The sample consisted of blood, taken at baseline. This TCR was recovered from a person aged 25 to 79 with non-small cell lung cancer. Here the CDR3 reads CASSYGLNHNEQFF. The CDR3, as DNA: TGTGCCAGCAGCTACGGACTAAACCACAATGAGCAGTTCTTC. The full variable domain, with the rest looked up from reference TRBV9 and TRBJ2-1, is DSGVTQTPKHLITATGQRVTLRCSPRSGDLSVYWYQQSLDQGLQFLIQYYNGEERAKGNILERFSAQQFPDLHSELNLSSLELGDSALYFCASSYGLNHNEQFFGPGTRLTVL.